The 2 T cell receptor beta chains presented below share a single source sample, sequenced in a study of cytomegalovirus exposure and HLA in healthy donors. Researchers ran the PCR with 60 Vbeta and 13 Jbeta primers. Measured with immunoSEQ multiplex PCR; TCRdb has only the in-frame clones, and not every one. Altogether some 200,000 clones are present, approximately 80% being singletons, with the ten largest covering about 3.1%. Sequenced input: PBMCs. These TCRs come from a female donor in good health and CMV-seronegative.

The rearrangement uses TRBV7-2 and TRBJ1-4; D is unclear. Germline lookup yields CDR1 SGHTA and CDR2 FQGNSA. V shed 5 bases and J shed 2 bases, with 12 bases lying between them. The CDR3 totals 15 residues. CDR3 DNA: TGTGCCAGCAGCCGAAAACTAGGGACTAATGAAAAACTGTTTTTT. This gives the protein CASSRKLGTNEKLFF.

There are many counts of this clone. The chain has TRBV7-9 and TRBJ2-3, with D uncertain. Trimming removed 2 bases from V and 6 bases from J, with 6 bases in between. The length of the CDR3 is 12 residues. Germline values: CDR1 SEHNR, CDR2 FQNEAQ (reference sequence). The CDR3 spells CASSLTVDTQYF. The CDR3 bases are TGTGCCAGCAGCTTAACAGTCGATACGCAGTATTTT.